This T cell receptor (beta chain) came from a study of cytomegalovirus exposure and HLA in healthy donors. Study overall: Later analysis reported that the 110 or so validation repertoires shared the platform of the 500 to 750 first-cohort repertoires. Notes on the study in general: The tendency of first-cohort TCR clusters to co-occur in the 120 or so validation repertoires was the finding of a later analysis. In vitro experiments confirmed that three CMV-associated chains were specific for CMV antigens.

This CDR3 is 13 amino acids long. Between the trimmed V and J ends, which lost 2 bases and 11 bases, there was a span of 18 bases. Per germline, CDR1 GTSNPN and CDR2 SVGIG (reference sequence). TCRdb's table, derived via immunoSEQ multiplex PCR, lists solely in-frame clones and lacks some. The data hold about 83,000 clones, with 90% to 97% observed a single time. As for this clone: Its antigen is unidentified.

The clonotype comes from a woman aged 18-35 years in good health and CMV-seronegative. The sample taken for sequencing was PBMCs. The rearrangement links TRBV30 to TRBJ1-1, with a possible D match to TRBD1 (5 bases). CDR3 nucleotide sequence: TGTGCCTGGAGTCCAAGCAATCAAGGGGCGGCTTTCTTT. It encodes CAWSPSNQGAAFF.